The subject of this entry is one T cell receptor beta chain. Its antigen is not known. Time point reported: sample taken at primary tumor resection. This CDR3 is 16 amino acids long. The V gene end was trimmed by 2 bases and the J gene end by 0 bases; junction bases not matched to a gene: 2. Germline CDR1 is SGHRS and CDR2 is YFSETQ. This specimen belongs to a study of spatial heterogeneity in lung cancer. Study-wide findings and caveats: Counts of expanded alpha and beta TCRs within tumors tracked the tumor nonsynonymous mutation count.

TCRdb ran MiXCR on the 5' RACE reads and lists one entry per CDR3 protein. The sample lists 1,500 to 2,500 distinct CDR3 sequences; approximately 9% were seen once. The sequenced sample was lung tumor tissue, obtained at surgery. The chain is built from TRBV5-1 and TRBJ1-1; 12 positions match TRBD1. The sequence was obtained from a male donor with early-stage non-small cell lung cancer. In nucleotides, the CDR3 is TGCGCCAGCAGCTTTGGGACAGGGGGCCTGAACACTGAAGCTTTCTTT. Translated, it gives CASSFGTGGLNTEAFF.